This T cell receptor beta chain was retrieved from a study of T cell repertoires in cytomegalovirus infection. One entry per CDR3 protein, called by TCRdb with MiXCR from the reads. The sample has about 320,000 distinct CDR3 sequences; over 7.5% are singletons. Germline V gene sequence: CDR1 MNHNS, CDR2 SASEGT. The CDR3 totals 15 residues. V shed 6 bases and J 5 bases; nucleotides not matched to a gene: 10. This chain links TRBV6-1 with TRBJ1-1; 9 nucleotides line up with TRBD1. The origin of this receptor is a human donor in good health (CMV status not recorded). Some clones in this sample may be carry-over from other donors' samples. Input material: PBMCs. The CDR3 sequence is CASRKRPGQGTEAFF. In nucleotides, the CDR3 is TGTGCCAGCAGGAAACGACCGGGACAGGGAACTGAAGCTTTCTTT.